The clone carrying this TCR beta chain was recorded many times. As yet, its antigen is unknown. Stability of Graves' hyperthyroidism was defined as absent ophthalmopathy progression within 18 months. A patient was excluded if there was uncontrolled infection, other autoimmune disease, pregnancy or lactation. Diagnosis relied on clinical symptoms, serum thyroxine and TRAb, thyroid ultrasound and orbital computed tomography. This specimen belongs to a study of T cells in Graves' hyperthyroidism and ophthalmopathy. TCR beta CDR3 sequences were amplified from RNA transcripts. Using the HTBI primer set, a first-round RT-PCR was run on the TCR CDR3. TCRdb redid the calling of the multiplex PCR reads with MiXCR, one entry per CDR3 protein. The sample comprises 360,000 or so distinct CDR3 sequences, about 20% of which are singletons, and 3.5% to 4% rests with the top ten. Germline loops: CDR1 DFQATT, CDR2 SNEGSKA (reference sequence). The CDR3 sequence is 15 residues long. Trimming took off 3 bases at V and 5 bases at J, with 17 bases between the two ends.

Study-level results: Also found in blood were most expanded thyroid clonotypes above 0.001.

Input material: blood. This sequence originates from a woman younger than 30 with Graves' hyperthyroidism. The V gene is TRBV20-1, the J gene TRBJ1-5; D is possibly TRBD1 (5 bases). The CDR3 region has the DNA TGCAGTGCTAGGGACCCGGGGGGAAGGCATCAGCCCCAGCATTTT. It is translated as CSARDPGGRHQPQHF.